Sequencing of this T cell receptor beta chain was carried out in a study of OX40 agonist ivuxolimab in advanced cancers. Whole-study results and caveats: On average, a greater number of expanded clones characterised CD8+ T cells relative to CD4+. Undetermined was the antigen specificity of the expanded peripheral T cells. Doses of 0.1 to 3.0 mg/kg were accompanied by clonal expansion of CD4+ and CD8+ blood T cells by week 6.

Concerning this clone: Its antigen is unknown.

Some clones are missing from TCRdb's copy, which holds only in-frame ones; the method was immunoSEQ multiplex PCR. The sample yields 65,000 to 85,000 clones, over 85% seen once. The germline V gene has CDR1 SQVTM and CDR2 ANQGSEA. This CDR3 is 12 amino acids long. V was pared by 7 bases and J by 6 bases, with 13 bases between. The J gene is TRBJ2-4, the V gene TRBV29-1; D unresolved. The sequence was collected from an adult with an advanced solid tumor such as melanoma, head and neck, liver or kidney cancer. The sample in question was CD4+ or CD8+ T cells sorted from blood, obtained in a trial of the OX40 agonist ivuxolimab. CDR3 protein: CSGGTLGNIQYF. CDR3 coding DNA: TGCAGCGGAGGAACCCTCGGAAACATTCAGTACTTC.